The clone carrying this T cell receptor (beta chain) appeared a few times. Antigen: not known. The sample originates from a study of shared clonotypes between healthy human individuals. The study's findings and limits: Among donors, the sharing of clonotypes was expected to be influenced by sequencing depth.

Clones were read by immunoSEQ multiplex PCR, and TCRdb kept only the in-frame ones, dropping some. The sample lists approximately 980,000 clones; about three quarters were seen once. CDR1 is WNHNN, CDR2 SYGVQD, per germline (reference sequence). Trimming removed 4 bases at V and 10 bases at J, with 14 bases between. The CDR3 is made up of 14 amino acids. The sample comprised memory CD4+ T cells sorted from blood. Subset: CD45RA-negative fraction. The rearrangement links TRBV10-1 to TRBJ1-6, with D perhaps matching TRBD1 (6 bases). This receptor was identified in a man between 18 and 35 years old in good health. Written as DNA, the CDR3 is TGCGCCAGCAGTGCCACAGGGAGGGAATCACCCCTCCACTTT. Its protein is CASSATGRESPLHF.